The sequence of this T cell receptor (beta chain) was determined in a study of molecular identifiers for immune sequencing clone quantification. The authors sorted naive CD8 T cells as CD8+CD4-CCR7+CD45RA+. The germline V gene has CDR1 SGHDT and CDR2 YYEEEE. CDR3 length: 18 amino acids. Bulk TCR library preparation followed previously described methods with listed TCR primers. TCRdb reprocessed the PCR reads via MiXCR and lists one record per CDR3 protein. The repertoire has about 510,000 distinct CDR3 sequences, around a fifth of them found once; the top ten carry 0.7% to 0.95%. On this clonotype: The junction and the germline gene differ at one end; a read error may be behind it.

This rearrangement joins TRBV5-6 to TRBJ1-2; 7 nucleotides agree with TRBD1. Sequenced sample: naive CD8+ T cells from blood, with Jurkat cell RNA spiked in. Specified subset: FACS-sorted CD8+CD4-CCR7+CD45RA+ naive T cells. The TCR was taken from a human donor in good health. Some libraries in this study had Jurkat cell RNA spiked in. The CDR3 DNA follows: TGTGCCAGCAGCCTGGGGCCAGGGGGGACACGACCCAACTATGGCTACGCCTTC. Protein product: CASSLGPGGTRPNYGYAF.